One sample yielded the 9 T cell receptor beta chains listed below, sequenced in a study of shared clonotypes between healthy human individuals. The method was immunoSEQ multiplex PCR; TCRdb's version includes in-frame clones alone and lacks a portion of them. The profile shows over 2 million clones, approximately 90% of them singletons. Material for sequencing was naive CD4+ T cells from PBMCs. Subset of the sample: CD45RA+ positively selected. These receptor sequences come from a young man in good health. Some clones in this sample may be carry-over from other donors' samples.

The CDR3 nucleotides read TGTGCCAGCAGTTTAATTGACGGGAGCTCCTACAATGAGCAGTTCTTC. Amino acids: CASSLIDGSSYNEQFF. The chain uses TRBV28 and TRBJ2-1, with D perhaps TRBD2 (6 bases). The CDR3 spans 16 residues. Germline V gives CDR1 MDHEN, CDR2 SYDVKM. Trimming cost V 2 bases and J 0 bases, with 11 bases left between them.

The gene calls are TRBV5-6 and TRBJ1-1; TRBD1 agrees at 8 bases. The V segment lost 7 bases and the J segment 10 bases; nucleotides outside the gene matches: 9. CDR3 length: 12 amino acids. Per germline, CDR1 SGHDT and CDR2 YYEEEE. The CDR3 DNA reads TGTGCCAGCCTCATTGGACAGGGTGTAGCTTTCTTT. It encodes CASLIGQGVAFF.

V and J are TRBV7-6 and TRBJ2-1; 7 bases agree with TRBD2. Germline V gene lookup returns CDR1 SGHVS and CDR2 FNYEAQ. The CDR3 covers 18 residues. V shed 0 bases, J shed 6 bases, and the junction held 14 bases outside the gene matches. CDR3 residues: CASSLAGGAGVSRNEQFF. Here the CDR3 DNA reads TGTGCCAGCAGCTTAGCTGGAGGGGCGGGAGTCTCCCGCAATGAGCAGTTCTTC.

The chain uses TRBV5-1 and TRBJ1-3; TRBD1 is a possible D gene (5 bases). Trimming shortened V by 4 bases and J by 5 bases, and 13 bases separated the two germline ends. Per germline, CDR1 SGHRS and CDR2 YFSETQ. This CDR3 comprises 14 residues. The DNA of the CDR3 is TGCGCCAGCAGCCTGGGGCTATATCGAAACACCATATATTTT. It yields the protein CASSLGLYRNTIYF.

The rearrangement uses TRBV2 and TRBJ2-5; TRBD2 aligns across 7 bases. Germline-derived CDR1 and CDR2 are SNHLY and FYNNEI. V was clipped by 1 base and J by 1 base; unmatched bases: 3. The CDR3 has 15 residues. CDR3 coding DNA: TGTGCCAGCAGTGAAGGACTAGCAGCCCAAGAGACCCAGTACTTC. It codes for CASSEGLAAQETQYF.

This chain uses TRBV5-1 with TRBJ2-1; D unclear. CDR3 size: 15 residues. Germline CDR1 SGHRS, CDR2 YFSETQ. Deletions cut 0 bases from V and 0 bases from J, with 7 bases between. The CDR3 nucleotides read TGCGCCAGCAGCTTGGAAGAGAGCTCCTACAATGAGCAGTTCTTC. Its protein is CASSLEESSYNEQFF.

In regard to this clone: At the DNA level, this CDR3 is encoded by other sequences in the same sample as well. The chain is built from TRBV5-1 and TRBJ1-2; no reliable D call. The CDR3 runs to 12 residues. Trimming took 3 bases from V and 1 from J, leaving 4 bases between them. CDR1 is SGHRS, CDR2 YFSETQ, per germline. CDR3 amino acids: CASSSDNYGYTF. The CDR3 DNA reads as TGCGCCAGCAGCTCGGATAACTATGGCTACACCTTC.

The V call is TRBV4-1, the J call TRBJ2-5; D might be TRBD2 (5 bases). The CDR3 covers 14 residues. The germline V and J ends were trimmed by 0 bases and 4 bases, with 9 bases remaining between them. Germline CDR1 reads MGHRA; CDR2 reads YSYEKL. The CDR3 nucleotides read TGCGCCAGCAGCCAAGAAGCGGCCGGAGAGACCCAGTACTTC. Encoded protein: CASSQEAAGETQYF.

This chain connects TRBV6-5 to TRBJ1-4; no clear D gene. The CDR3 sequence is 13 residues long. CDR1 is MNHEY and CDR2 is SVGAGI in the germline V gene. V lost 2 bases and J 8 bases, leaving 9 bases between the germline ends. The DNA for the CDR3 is TGTGCCAGCAGTTACAGGGATGGGGAAAAACTGTTTTTT. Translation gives CASSYRDGEKLFF.